This is a list of T cell receptor beta chains from one sample in a study of PD-1 blockade in classical Hodgkin lymphoma. Assay used: immunoSEQ multiplex PCR; TCRdb lists only in-frame clones, some missing. Of tens of thousands of clones detected, about three quarters appear once; the ten largest clones hold approximately 9.9%. Sequencing used peripheral blood mononuclear cells (PBMCs), obtained at baseline. These receptors were taken from a human donor with classical Hodgkin lymphoma. Each CDR3 is given with its conserved first and last residue. The order of the fields is D gene, J gene, clone size, V gene, CDR3 DNA, CDR3 protein. A D gene is named only where the DNA matches it firmly. Part of the rows lack a size; the others show once, few, many or a class for expanded clones.

. TRBJ1-4 few TRBV5-1 TGCGCCAGCAGCTTATGGGGCTCTGCAACTAATGAAAAACTGTTTTTT CASSLWGSATNEKLFF
. TRBJ1-5 . TRBV18 TGTGCCAGCTCACGAACTTGGGGGGTAGATCAGCCCCAGCATTTT CASSRTWGVDQPQHF
. TRBJ2-7 few TRBV30 TGTGCCTGGAGCATCCTTTCCTACGAGCAGTACTTC CAWSILSYEQYF
. TRBJ1-4 . TRBV6-1 TGTGCCAGCAGTGAAGCACTGACAGGTGGAGGGCGAAAACTGTTTTTT CASSEALTGGGRKLFF
. TRBJ2-1 . TRBV11-2 TGTGCCAGCAGCTTAGAGACCGGGACTGAGCAGTTCTTC CASSLETGTEQFF
TRBD2 TRBJ2-1 . TRBV5-1 TGCGCCAGCACGCCCGGGACTAACTCCTACAATGAGCAGTTCTTC CASTPGTNSYNEQFF
. TRBJ2-7 . TRBV18 TGTGCCAGCTCACTTGGACCGGAGGGGTACGAGCAGTACTTC CASSLGPEGYEQYF
. TRBJ1-1 . TRBV6-6 TGTGCCAGCAGTTACTCGGATAACACTGAAGCTTTCTTT CASSYSDNTEAFF
TRBD1 TRBJ1-2 . TRBV7-6 TGTGCCAGCAGCTTAGCGGAAGGGGGCGCTCACTATGGCTACACCTTC CASSLAEGGAHYGYTF
. TRBJ2-7 few TRBV5-6 TGTGCCAGCAGCTTCTCAAATTACGAGCAGTACTTC CASSFSNYEQYF
TRBD1 TRBJ1-6 . TRBV28 TGTGCCAGCAGACCCCGACAGGGCCCCTATAATTCACCCCTCCACTTT CASRPRQGPYNSPLHF
. TRBJ1-3 . TRBV6-1 TGTGCCAGCAGTGAAGCGCGGGGAAACACCATATATTTT CASSEARGNTIYF
. TRBJ2-2 once TRBV29-1 TGCAGCGTGCCCAATCGAGGGGCGGATGCCACCGGGGAGCTGTTTTTT CSVPNRGADATGELFF
. TRBJ2-7 . TRBV6-8 TGTGCCAGCATGTTGGGTCCACCAGGTAGACAGACCGCAAAACCCTACGAGCAGTACTTC CASMLGPPGRQTAKPYEQYF
. TRBJ2-1 . TRBV5-1 TGCGCCAGCAGCTTGTACTCGACCGGGTACAATGAGCAGTTCTTC CASSLYSTGYNEQFF
. TRBJ1-2 . TRBV5-6 TGTGCCAGCAGCTTACCAGGGGTCTATGGCTACACCTTC CASSLPGVYGYTF
. TRBJ1-1 medium-sized TRBV7-3 TGTGCCAGCAGCCCTAACGGGGGGTACGACACTGAAGCTTTCTTT CASSPNGGYDTEAFF
TRBD2 TRBJ2-5 . TRBV5-1 TGCGCCAGCAGCTTGGGACTAGCACAGTCCCAAGAGACCCAGTACTTC CASSLGLAQSQETQYF
. TRBJ1-1 . TRBV4-1 TGCGCCAGCAGCCAACTTGACAGGAATATAAGAGCTTTCTTT CASSQLDRNIRAFF
. TRBJ1-2 . TRBV10-1 TGCGCCACCCCAGAAGTTATGGGAGCTCTCTTCTATGGCTACACCTTC CATPEVMGALFYGYTF
TRBD1 TRBJ2-7 once TRBV30 TGTGCCTCGACCCTCCGGGACAGATTCTCCTACGAGCAGTACTTC CASTLRDRFSYEQYF
. TRBJ2-2 . TRBV5-1 TGCGCCAGCAGCGGGGGAAGAACTTCTAACACCGGGGAGCTGTTTTTT CASSGGRTSNTGELFF
. TRBJ1-1 . TRBV19 TGTGCCAGTAGTATAGGGACAGAAGCTTTCTTT CASSIGTEAFF
. TRBJ2-1 . TRBV5-5 TGTGCCAGCAGCTTGGACGGACTCTCCTACAATGAGCAGTTCTTC CASSLDGLSYNEQFF
TRBD1 TRBJ2-2 . TRBV11-3 TGTGCCAGCAGACTACAGGGGTTCGGGGAGCTGTTTTTT CASRLQGFGELFF
. TRBJ2-1 . TRBV5-1 TGCGCCAGCAGCTTAAGGGGGGATGAGCAGTTCTTC CASSLRGDEQFF
. TRBJ2-2 once TRBV19 TGTGCCAGTAGTACTGACCGGGTCGGGGAGCTGTTTTTT CASSTDRVGELFF
. TRBJ1-1 . TRBV19 TGTGCCAGAGGATCCGGGACATCCTTTCTCCAAGAAGCTTTCTTT CARGSGTSFLQEAFF
. TRBJ2-5 . TRBV5-6 TGTGCCAGCAGCCCGCCGTCACAAGAGACCCAGTACTTC CASSPPSQETQYF
. TRBJ2-6 . TRBV5-6 TGTGCCAGCAGCTCTCCATTAAGGGGGGCCAACGTCCTGACTTTC CASSSPLRGANVLTF
. TRBJ1-1 few TRBV2 TGTGCCAGCAGTCGCCAGTTGAACACTGAAGCTTTCTTT CASSRQLNTEAFF
. TRBJ1-1 . TRBV28 TGTGCCAGCAGTGAGCAGAACACTGAAGCTTTCTTT CASSEQNTEAFF
TRBD1 TRBJ2-3 once TRBV2 TGTGCCAGCAGGACCGGGACAGGGCGGACAGATACGCAGTATTTT CASRTGTGRTDTQYF
TRBD1 TRBJ1-3 . TRBV9 TGTGCCAGCAGCGTAGGGGACAGTTCTGGAAACACCATATATTTT CASSVGDSSGNTIYF
. TRBJ2-3 . TRBV10-2 TGCGCCAGCACTACACTAGCATCCACAGATACGCAGTATTTT CASTTLASTDTQYF
TRBD1 TRBJ2-7 few TRBV9 TGTGCCAGCAGCGTAGGGACAGGGAACGAGCAGTACTTC CASSVGTGNEQYF
. TRBJ1-3 . TRBV7-2 TGTGCCAGCAGCTTATGGAGAGTTATGACTGGAAACACCATATATTTT CASSLWRVMTGNTIYF
TRBD2 TRBJ2-4 few TRBV18 TGTGCCAGCTCGCAGCTAGCGGGAGGGGAAAACATTCAGTACTTC CASSQLAGGENIQYF
TRBD1 TRBJ1-1 . TRBV5-1 TGCGCCAGCAGTCCCGGGACAGGTATGAACACTGAAGCTTTCTTT CASSPGTGMNTEAFF
. TRBJ2-5 . TRBV12-5 TGTGCTAGTGGTTCCTACCAGACAGGGAGGGAGACCCAGTACTTC CASGSYQTGRETQYF
. TRBJ2-3 . TRBV9 TGTGCCAGCAGCGTCGGGCAGCTAGCTACAGATACGCAGTATTTT CASSVGQLATDTQYF
TRBD1 TRBJ1-2 . TRBV27 TGTGCCAGCAGTTTAAGCAGGGGACAGCTAAACTACACCTTC CASSLSRGQLNYTF
TRBD2 TRBJ2-1 . TRBV6-4 TGTGCCAGCAGTGAAAAATTAGCGGGAGGCTATGAGCAGTTCTTC CASSEKLAGGYEQFF
TRBD1 TRBJ1-2 . TRBV29-1 TGCAGCGTTTCCTCTGCCGGGACAGGGGGAAGCTATGGCTACACCTTC CSVSSAGTGGSYGYTF
TRBD1 TRBJ1-2 . TRBV2 TGTGCCAGCATAAACTCTCCAGGGGGCAGCGATGGCTACACCTTC CASINSPGGSDGYTF
TRBD1 TRBJ2-2 . TRBV6-8 TGTGCCAGCAGCCGGGGACAGAGCACCGGGGAGCTGTTTTTT CASSRGQSTGELFF
. TRBJ2-3 . TRBV28 TGTGCCAGCAGTTTACCCCCTTCCATTCCCGCGAGGACAGATACGCAGTATTTT CASSLPPSIPARTDTQYF